This entry lists 10 T cell receptor beta chains sequenced from one sample in a study of shared clonotypes between healthy human individuals. Here immunoSEQ multiplex PCR was the method, and the copy in TCRdb shows in-frame clones only, minus some. The top ten hold over 1.5% of the sample, which has roughly 2.1 million clones, around 93% seen once. CD45RO-negative cells were positively selected for CCR7, leaving out terminally differentiated effector memory CD45RA+ cells. Sequencing was carried out using naive CD8+ T cells from PBMCs. These receptors all stem from a man aged 18 to 30 in good health. Some clones in this sample may be carry-over from other donors' samples.

The chain couples TRBV2 to TRBJ2-3, with 7 nucleotides matching TRBD2. Germline assignment: CDR1 SNHLY and CDR2 FYNNEI. The CDR3 covers 15 residues. J lost 0 bases, V lost 7 bases, and 7 bases had no gene match. CDR3: CASIRPSGSTDTQYF. DNA of the CDR3: TGTGCCAGCATCCGGCCTAGCGGTAGCACAGATACGCAGTATTTT.

The gene calls are TRBV7-6 and TRBJ2-1, with 10 bases fitting TRBD2. The CDR3 runs 18 residues. The J segment lost 8 bases and the V segment lost 5 bases, leaving 18 bases of the junction unmatched. Germline assignment: CDR1 SGHVS and CDR2 FNYEAQ. CDR3 loop: CASSEGSSGRTIRDEQFF. The DNA for the CDR3 is TGTGCCAGCAGCGAGGGGAGTAGCGGGAGGACCATTAGGGATGAGCAGTTCTTC.

The chain links TRBV19 to TRBJ2-1; 9 bases are shared with TRBD1. Germline-derived CDR1 and CDR2 are LNHDA and SQIVND (reference sequence). CDR3 length: 15 residues. The V and J ends lost 6 bases and 6 bases, in that order; junction bases with no gene match: 9. The chain's CDR3 is CASRPGQGRGNEQFF. CDR3 DNA sequence: TGTGCCAGTAGGCCAGGACAGGGGCGCGGCAATGAGCAGTTCTTC.

The chain uses TRBV7-8 and TRBJ2-7, with a weak D call TRBD1 (6 bases). Trimming stripped 7 bases from V and 3 bases from J, with 19 bases between. This CDR3 spans 15 amino acids. Germline V gene data show CDR1 as SGHVS and CDR2 as FQNEAQ. In nucleotides, the CDR3 is TGTGCCAGCACTCTAAGCAGGGGCAACTTCTACGAGCAGTACTTC. Protein product: CASTLSRGNFYEQYF.

A note on this clone: Other nucleotide sequences in the sample specify the same CDR3. The genes are TRBV7-9 and TRBJ2-2; D is uncertain. The CDR3 totals 11 residues. Germline values: CDR1 SEHNR, CDR2 FQNEAQ (reference sequence). Trimming pared 5 bases from V and 6 bases from J, leaving 4 bases between. The CDR3 here is CASSPPGELFF. CDR3 in DNA: TGTGCCAGCAGCCCACCCGGGGAGCTGTTTTTT.

The rearrangement joins TRBV11-2 to TRBJ2-7; D not certain. Trimming pared 4 bases from V and 1 base from J, leaving 14 bases between. Germline V gene lookup returns CDR1 SGHAT and CDR2 FQNNGV. The CDR3 is made up of 15 amino acids. The CDR3 is CASSSRSGRSYEQYF. CDR3 bases: TGTGCCAGCAGCTCCCGCTCCGGGCGGTCCTACGAGCAGTACTTC.

This CDR3 is CASSLLLETGEQFF. The CDR3 bases are TGTGCCAGCAGCTTATTGCTAGAAACGGGTGAGCAGTTCTTC. This rearrangement joins TRBV7-8 to TRBJ2-1; no firm D call. The CDR3 consists of 14 residues. Looked up from germline, CDR1 is SGHVS and CDR2 is FQNEAQ. The V gene lost 2 bases and the J gene lost 9 bases, with 14 bases spanning the gap.

CDR3 nucleotides: TGTGCCAGCAGTTCTATGGGGACTAACTATGGCTACACCTTC. This translates into CASSSMGTNYGYTF. V is TRBV28 and J is TRBJ1-2; D unresolved. The CDR3 sequence is 14 residues long. The V gene's germline CDR1 is MDHEN and CDR2 SYDVKM. Trimming took off 4 bases at V and 0 bases at J, with 9 bases between the two ends.

J is TRBJ2-3 and V is TRBV7-2, with D uncertain. Between the trimmed V and J ends, which lost 1 base and 1 base, there was a span of 21 bases. CDR3 length equals 19 residues. From germline, CDR1 is SGHTA and CDR2 FQGNSA. CDR3 region: CASSLGIVGITEGTDTQYF. CDR3 DNA sequence: TGTGCCAGCAGCTTAGGTATAGTGGGGATCACAGAGGGCACAGATACGCAGTATTTT.

The J gene is TRBJ1-2, the V gene TRBV7-2; TRBD1 matches 12 bases. Germline CDR1 is SGHTA and CDR2 is FQGNSA. This CDR3 comprises 15 residues. The junction had 4 bases not matched to a gene; V was cut back by 4 bases and J by 4 bases. The CDR3 nucleotides are TGTGCCAGCAGCTCCCGGGACAGGGGGCTCTATGGCTACACCTTC. It encodes CASSSRDRGLYGYTF.